This passage covers 28 T cell receptor beta chains from one sample sequenced in a study of patients and donors after allogeneic stem cell transplantation (dated by TCRdb to about 2020). The library was made by RT-PCR. The sequencer listed for this sample is NextSeq 550. Starting from the raw public reads, TCRdb applied fastp trimming at Q25, assembled clones with MiXCR and retained in-frame beta chains. Rows are combined by CDR3 protein, so each entry shows the most common genes and DNA. A total of 200,000 to 250,000 distinct CDR3 sequences appear in this sample, around an eighth of them only once. Roughly 12% of the sample belongs to the ten largest clones. The sample consisted of blood, either unsorted or a sorted T cell fraction (not recorded which). The receptor set was obtained from a human donor who was either an allogeneic HSCT recipient or a stem cell or donor lymphocyte infusion donor (not recorded which). It is not recorded whose cells these are; they may come from a transplant donor.

The chain employs TRBV20-1 and TRBJ1-1, with D unresolved. The CDR3 covers 11 residues. The germline V gene encodes CDR1 DFQATT and CDR2 SNEGSKA (reference sequence). The V end lost 6 bases, the J end lost 1 base, and 6 bases lay between the germline ends. The CDR3 DNA follows: TGCAGTGCAGTGGGGAACACTGAAGCTTTCTTT. Its protein product is CSAVGNTEAFF.

The gene calls are TRBV7-3 and TRBJ2-7; 9 bases map to TRBD2. Losses at the gene ends were 3 bases for V and 2 bases for J; bases not matched to a gene: 2. This CDR3 comprises 14 residues. CDR1 and CDR2 (germline): SGHTA, FQGTGA. The CDR3 sequence is CASSLGGRAYEQYF. The CDR3 DNA follows: TGTGCCAGCAGCTTGGGCGGGAGGGCCTACGAGCAGTACTTC.

This chain uses TRBV11-2 with TRBJ2-3, with D unresolved. Germline-derived CDR1 and CDR2 are SGHAT and FQNNGV. The CDR3 length is 15 residues. The V and J ends lost 5 bases and 3 bases respectively, with 15 bases between them. This chain's CDR3 is CASSTIKVGTDTQYF. CDR3 sequence (DNA): TGTGCCAGCAGCACCATAAAGGTTGGAACAGATACGCAGTATTTT. Filled out from reference TRBV11-2 and TRBJ2-3, the complete variable domain reads EAGVAQSPRYKIIEKRQSVAFWCNPISGHATLYWYQQILGQGPKLLIQFQNNGVVDDSQLPKDRFSAERLKGVDSTLKIQPAKLEDSAVYLCASSTIKVGTDTQYFGPGTRLTVL.

This chain connects TRBV7-3 to TRBJ1-1, with D unclear. V gave up 2 bases and J gave up 1 base, with 5 bases separating them. Germline CDR1 is SGHTA and CDR2 is FQGTGA. CDR3 length: 13 residues. This chain's CDR3 is CASSLLSNTEAFF. DNA for the CDR3: TGTGCCAGCAGCTTATTGTCGAACACTGAAGCTTTCTTT.

This clonotype was detected only once. The rearrangement uses TRBV5-4 and TRBJ2-6, with a weak D call TRBD1 (6 bases). The CDR3 consists of 15 residues. Per germline, CDR1 SGHNT and CDR2 YYREEE (reference sequence). V gave up 5 bases and J gave up 1 base, with 10 bases separating them. The CDR3, as DNA: TGTGCCAGCAGTGACCAGGGGTCTGGGGCCAACGTCCTGACTTTC. This translates into CASSDQGSGANVLTF.

The chain employs TRBV5-4 and TRBJ1-2; no firm D call. V was trimmed by 4 bases and J by 4 bases, leaving 14 bases between them. Germline assignment: CDR1 SGHNT and CDR2 YYREEE (reference sequence). The length of the CDR3 is 14 residues. This CDR3 reads CASSLLTNTYGYTF. In DNA form, the CDR3 reads TGTGCCAGCAGCCTACTGACGAACACCTATGGCTACACCTTC.

This chain uses TRBV18 with TRBJ1-2; no firm D call. The CDR3 extends over 15 amino acids. CDR1 and CDR2 (germline): KGHSH, LQKENI. V was shortened by 2 bases and J by 3 bases, with 13 bases between the two germline ends. Here the CDR3 DNA reads TGTGCCAGCTCACCATCCCGCGGGAGCGACTATGGCTACACCTTC. Its translation: CASSPSRGSDYGYTF.

This clonotype came up many times. This chain links TRBV27 with TRBJ2-3; TRBD2 might be the D (5 bases). The V and J ends lost 5 bases and 0 bases respectively, with 12 bases between them. Germline-derived CDR1 and CDR2 are MNHEY and SMNVEV (reference sequence). The CDR3 consists of 15 residues. CDR3 DNA sequence: TGTGCCAGCAGTGGGGTGGAGCGGAGCACAGATACGCAGTATTTT. It specifies CASSGVERSTDTQYF.

This chain links TRBV5-6 with TRBJ1-4, with 7 positions matching TRBD1. Germline CDR1 SGHDT, CDR2 YYEEEE. The CDR3 loop spans 15 amino acids. J lost 5 bases, V lost 2 bases, and 6 bases had no gene match. The CDR3 bases are TGTGCCAGCAGCTTTTTAATGGGACAGAATGAAAAACTGTTTTTT. This translates into CASSFLMGQNEKLFF.

This clonotype was seen a handful of times. The CDR3 region has the DNA TGTGCCAGCAGCTTTCGACAGGGCCTTGGCTACACCTTC. It encodes CASSFRQGLGYTF. The rearrangement joins TRBV7-2 to TRBJ1-2; the match to TRBD1 covers 7 bases. J gave up 7 bases and V 3 bases, and 5 bases lay outside the gene matches. CDR1 SGHTA and CDR2 FQGNSA come from the germline V gene. This CDR3 comprises 13 residues.

V is TRBV7-3 and J is TRBJ2-6; TRBD1 agrees at 7 bases. Germline V gene lookup returns CDR1 SGHTA and CDR2 FQGTGA. The CDR3 spans 17 residues. The junction had 6 bases not matched to a gene; V was cut back by 3 bases and J by 1 base. CDR3 bases: TGTGCCAGCAGCTTCGACAGGGTAGGGTCTGGGGCCAACGTCCTGACTTTC. Its protein is CASSFDRVGSGANVLTF.

A few counts support this clonotype. The V and J genes are TRBV29-1 and TRBJ1-2; D is perhaps TRBD1 (5 bases). The CDR3 has 13 residues. Germline values: CDR1 SQVTM, CDR2 ANQGSEA. Deletions cut 1 base from V and 7 bases from J, with 13 bases between. The CDR3 DNA follows: TGCAGCGTTGAAGTAGGGGTTTGGGGTGGCTACACCTTC. Protein product: CSVEVGVWGGYTF.

The V call is TRBV7-8, the J call TRBJ1-5, with 9 nucleotides matching TRBD1. CDR1 is SGHVS and CDR2 is FQNEAQ in the germline V gene. Trimming took 4 bases from V and 0 from J; bases not matched to a gene: 7. The length of the CDR3 is 17 residues. CDR3 sequence (DNA): TGTGCCAGCAGCTCGGACGGGACAGGGAATAGCAATCAGCCCCAGCATTTT. Translating gives CASSSDGTGNSNQPQHF.

This clonotype was counted a few times. J is TRBJ2-2 and V is TRBV7-3; D is ambiguous. The V gene lost 1 base and the J gene lost 2 bases, with 5 bases spanning the gap. This CDR3 has 14 residues. Per germline, CDR1 SGHTA and CDR2 FQGTGA. CDR3 region: CASSLRANTGELFF. CDR3 nucleotides: TGTGCCAGCAGCTTAAGGGCAAACACCGGGGAGCTGTTTTTT.

This clonotype has more than one count but fewer than ten. V and J are TRBV27 and TRBJ2-1; TRBD1 matches at 7 bases. The germline gives CDR1 MNHEY, CDR2 SMNVEV (reference sequence). This CDR3 has 17 amino acids. V shed 2 bases and J 4 bases; nucleotides not matched to a gene: 11. The chain's CDR3 is CASSLGRRGQHYNEQFF. Here the CDR3 DNA reads TGTGCCAGCAGTTTAGGCCGACGGGGACAGCATTACAATGAGCAGTTCTTC.

A few counts support this clonotype. The V gene is TRBV12-3 or TRBV12-4, the J gene TRBJ1-6, with a weak D call TRBD1 (5 bases). Trimming left V 4 bases short and J 7 bases short, with 17 bases between. The CDR3 sequence is 16 residues long. CDR3 DNA sequence: TGTGCCAGCAGTTCTGAAACGGGGGGAAGGAATTCACCCCTCCACTTT. Protein: CASSSETGGRNSPLHF.

V and J are TRBV29-1 and TRBJ1-6; the D gene is possibly TRBD1 (6 bases). V gave up 2 bases and J gave up 14 bases, with 10 bases separating them. Germline CDR1 reads SQVTM; CDR2 reads ANQGSEA. CDR3 length equals 11 residues. The CDR3 is CSVELGGALHF. DNA of the CDR3: TGCAGCGTTGAATTAGGGGGAGCCCTCCACTTT.

In the case of this clonotype: One base away lies a much larger clone, so this may be a sequencing read error. V gene TRBV12-3 or TRBV12-4 combines with J gene TRBJ1-2, with 9 nucleotides matching TRBD1. This CDR3 contains 15 residues. As DNA, the CDR3 is TGTGCCAGCGCTGGGACAGGGACCCTTAACTATGGCTGCACCTTC. It is translated as CASAGTGTLNYGCTF.

This rearrangement joins TRBV7-2 to TRBJ1-4; tentatively, D is TRBD1 (6 bases). V was pared by 1 base and J by 8 bases, with 8 bases between. Germline CDR1 reads SGHTA; CDR2 reads FQGNSA. This CDR3 has 13 residues. The chain's CDR3 is CASSLGTAEKLFF. The DNA of the CDR3 is TGTGCCAGCAGCTTAGGGACAGCCGAAAAACTGTTTTTT.

This clonotype has only a few counts. CDR3 nucleotides: TGTGCCAGCGCTCGGGACGGAACCTACGAGCAGTACTTC. Amino acid sequence: CASARDGTYEQYF. The rearrangement joins TRBV25-1 to TRBJ2-7; D is tentatively TRBD1 or TRBD2 (5 bases each). Germline V gene sequence: CDR1 MGHDK, CDR2 SYGVNS. V gave up 8 bases and J gave up 2 bases, with 13 bases separating them. The CDR3 has 13 residues.

This clonotype has ten or more counts. The CDR3, as DNA: TGTGCCAGCAGCTCCTCGACAGGGAACTATGGCTACACCTTC. This codes for CASSSSTGNYGYTF. This sequence joins TRBV7-2 and TRBJ1-2, with 7 bases fitting TRBD1. V gave up 4 bases and J gave up 2 bases; unmatched junction bases: 4. The V gene's germline CDR1 is SGHTA and CDR2 FQGNSA. The CDR3 covers 14 residues.

This clonotype showed up just a few times. The rearrangement uses TRBV27 and TRBJ1-2, with 9 bases matching TRBD1. The ends lost 3 bases at V and 7 bases at J; junction bases unmatched: 3. Germline-derived CDR1 and CDR2 are MNHEY and SMNVEV (reference sequence). The CDR3 length is 13 residues. For the CDR3, the DNA is TGTGCCAGCAGTTTTGGGACAGGGATTGGCTACACCTTC. It translates to CASSFGTGIGYTF.

The rearrangement uses TRBV15 and TRBJ2-5; 8 bases agree with TRBD1. The trim removed 0 bases at V and 3 bases at J, leaving 6 bases unmatched. Germline CDR1 is LNHNV and CDR2 is YYDKDF (reference sequence). The CDR3 has 16 residues. The CDR3 DNA follows: TGTGCCACCAGCAGAGATCTCGACAGGGGCGAAGAGACCCAGTACTTC. It codes for CATSRDLDRGEETQYF.

This sequence joins TRBV15 and TRBJ1-5; no clear D gene. V lost 0 bases and J 5 bases, leaving 11 bases between the germline ends. This CDR3 is built from 15 residues. CDR1 and CDR2 from the germline V gene are LNHNV and YYDKDF (reference sequence). CDR3 bases: TGTGCCACCAGCAGAGATGTGGCAGGTCATCAGCCCCAGCATTTT. Translated: CATSRDVAGHQPQHF.

This chain joins TRBV19 and TRBJ2-1; 9 bases match TRBD1. The CDR3 covers 13 residues. The germline CDR1 and CDR2 sequences are LNHDA and SQIVND (reference sequence). Trimming cost V 9 bases and J 6 bases; bases outside gene matches: 6. Here the CDR3 DNA reads TGTGCCAGCCGTGTGACAGGGGGCAATGAGCAGTTCTTC. It codes for CASRVTGGNEQFF.

This clonotype was seen many times. The V call is TRBV7-8, the J call TRBJ2-1, with 7 bases lining up with TRBD1. CDR1 SGHVS and CDR2 FQNEAQ come from the germline V gene. Trimming removed 5 bases from V and 10 bases from J; junction bases left unmatched: 11. This CDR3 spans 14 amino acids. The CDR3 DNA reads TGTGCCAGCAGCCTCGGGACAGCAAGCGTAGAGCAGTTCTTC. Amino acid sequence: CASSLGTASVEQFF.

This clonotype was seen only a few times. This chain links TRBV6-1 with TRBJ2-5, with D tentatively TRBD1 (6 bases). CDR1 and CDR2 from the germline V gene are MNHNS and SASEGT. V lost 0 bases and J lost 2, with 10 bases in between. The CDR3 is made up of 15 amino acids. The CDR3 nucleotides are TGTGCCAGCAGTGAAGCGCCAGGGGTACAAGAGACCCAGTACTTC. It codes for CASSEAPGVQETQYF.

The rearrangement links TRBV9 to TRBJ2-7, with a tentative D call TRBD2 (5 bases). Germline loops: CDR1 SGDLS, CDR2 YYNGEE. This CDR3 is built from 14 residues. V lost 0 bases and J 2 bases, leaving 9 bases between the germline ends. The CDR3 here is CASSVGVSAYEQYF. The CDR3 region has the DNA TGTGCCAGCAGCGTAGGGGTTAGCGCCTACGAGCAGTACTTC.